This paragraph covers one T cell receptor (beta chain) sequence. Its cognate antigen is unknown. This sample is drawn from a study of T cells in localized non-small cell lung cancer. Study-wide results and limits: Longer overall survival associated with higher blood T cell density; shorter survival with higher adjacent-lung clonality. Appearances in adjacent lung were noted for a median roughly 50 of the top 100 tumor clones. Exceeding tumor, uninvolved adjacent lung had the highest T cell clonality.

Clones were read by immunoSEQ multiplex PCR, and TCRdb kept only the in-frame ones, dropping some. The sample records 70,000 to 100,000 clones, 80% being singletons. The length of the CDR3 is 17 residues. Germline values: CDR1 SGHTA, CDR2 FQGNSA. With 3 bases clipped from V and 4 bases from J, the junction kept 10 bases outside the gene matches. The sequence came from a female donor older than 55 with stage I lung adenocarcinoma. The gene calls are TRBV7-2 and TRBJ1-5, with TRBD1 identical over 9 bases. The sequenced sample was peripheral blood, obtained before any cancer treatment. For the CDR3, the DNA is TGTGCCAGCAGCTTGAAGGGGGGACAGGGTTCTAATCAGCCCCAGCATTTT. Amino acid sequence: CASSLKGGQGSNQPQHF.